Sequencing of this T cell receptor (beta chain) was carried out in a study of blood T cell repertoires in COVID-19. This clone has only one observation. Some clones are missing from TCRdb's copy, which holds only in-frame ones; the method was immunoSEQ multiplex PCR. In the table there are about 180,000 clones, roughly 80% of which are singletons. The specimen sequenced was PBMCs or T cells enriched from blood (not recorded which). This receptor was identified in a woman between 45 and 60 years old who had recovered from COVID-19.

The CDR3: CASSLSGGFGYTF. CDR3 DNA: TGCGCCAGCAGCTTGTCAGGGGGCTTTGGCTACACCTTC. The chain uses TRBV5-1 and TRBJ1-2; 8 nucleotides agree with TRBD1. The V and J ends lost 1 base and 7 bases, in that order; junction bases with no gene match: 3. Germline V gene lookup returns CDR1 SGHRS and CDR2 YFSETQ. The CDR3 runs 13 residues. The full variable domain, with the rest looked up from reference TRBV5-1 and TRBJ1-2, is KAGVTQTPRYLIKTRGQQVTLSCSPISGHRSVSWYQQTPGQGLQFLFEYFSETQRNKGNFPGRFSGRQFSNSRSEMNVSTLELGDSALYLCASSLSGGFGYTFGSGTRLTVV.